The 21 T cell receptor beta chains below were found in one sample sequenced in a study of cytomegalovirus exposure and HLA in healthy donors. PCR employed 60 Vbeta and 13 Jbeta primers. The protocol was immunoSEQ multiplex PCR, while the TCRdb copy is restricted to in-frame clones and leaves out a portion. The sample holds 25,000 to 35,000 clones, roughly 44% seen once. The material sequenced was PBMCs. These receptors all come from a woman aged 45-65 years in good health and CMV-seronegative.

V and J are TRBV5-1 and TRBJ1-6, with 7 bases fitting TRBD1. Germline V gene data show CDR1 as SGHRS and CDR2 as YFSETQ. V gave up 0 bases and J gave up 8 bases; unmatched junction bases: 2. The CDR3 runs to 14 residues. The DNA for the CDR3 is TGCGCCAGCAGCTTGGGCGGGACAGATTCACCCCTCCACTTT. Translation: CASSLGGTDSPLHF. The variable domain in full, with the rest retrieved from reference TRBV5-1 and TRBJ1-6, is KAGVTQTPRYLIKTRGQQVTLSCSPISGHRSVSWYQQTPGQGLQFLFEYFSETQRNKGNFPGRFSGRQFSNSRSEMNVSTLELGDSALYLCASSLGGTDSPLHFGNGTRLTVT.

Here the CDR3 reads CAWRGQGLTEAFF. Here the CDR3 DNA reads TGTGCCTGGAGGGGACAGGGGCTCACTGAAGCTTTCTTT. The chain has TRBV30 and TRBJ1-1; 10 bases agree with TRBD1. Germline loops: CDR1 GTSNPN, CDR2 SVGIG (reference sequence). The CDR3 has 13 amino acids. V lost 3 bases, J lost 4 bases, and 2 bases stayed unmatched.

V usage is TRBV27 and J usage is TRBJ2-3; 8 nucleotides match TRBD1. CDR3 size: 16 residues. Germline lookup yields CDR1 MNHEY and CDR2 SMNVEV (reference sequence). The J segment lost 4 bases and the V segment lost 0 bases, leaving 6 bases of the junction unmatched. CDR3 DNA sequence: TGTGCCAGCAGTTTATCGGGCAGGGGGCGAGCAGATACGCAGTATTTT. This encodes CASSLSGRGRADTQYF.

The chain uses TRBV7-8 and TRBJ1-2, with 8 nucleotides matching TRBD1. CDR1 is SGHVS and CDR2 is FQNEAQ in the germline V gene. The CDR3 has 15 amino acids. The V segment lost 4 bases and the J segment 2 bases; nucleotides outside the gene matches: 6. CDR3 DNA: TGTGCCAGCAGCTCGCCGGGACAGGTGAACTATGGCTACACCTTC. It codes for CASSSPGQVNYGYTF. The whole variable domain, remainder taken from reference TRBV7-8 and TRBJ1-2, is GAGVSQSPRYKVAKRGQDVALRCDPISGHVSLFWYQQALGQGPEFLTYFQNEAQLDKSGLPSDRFFAERPEGSVSTLKIQRTQQEDSAVYLCASSSPGQVNYGYTFGSGTRLTVV.

The V gene is TRBV19, the J gene TRBJ2-5; 9 nucleotides agree with TRBD1. Germline V gene sequence: CDR1 LNHDA, CDR2 SQIVND (reference sequence). The CDR3 is made up of 14 amino acids. Trimming took 5 bases from V and 6 from J; bases not matched to a gene: 7. The CDR3 reads CASSGTGTRQTQYF. In nucleotides, the CDR3 is TGTGCCAGTAGTGGGACAGGGACGAGGCAGACCCAGTACTTC. Supplemented by reference TRBV19 and TRBJ2-5, the full variable domain reads DGGITQSPKYLFRKEGQNVTLSCEQNLNHDAMYWYRQDPGQGLRLIYYSQIVNDFQKGDIAEGYSVSREKKESFPLTVTSAQKNPTAFYLCASSGTGTRQTQYFGPGTRLLVL.

The rearrangement links TRBV7-8 to TRBJ2-3; no clear D gene. The CDR3 is 15 residues long. The ends were cut back, 5 bases at V and 2 bases at J, with 14 bases in the middle. Per germline, CDR1 SGHVS and CDR2 FQNEAQ. DNA of the CDR3: TGTGCCAGCAGCCCCTCTGGCGGAAACACAGATACGCAGTATTTT. Translating gives CASSPSGGNTDTQYF.

The CDR3 DNA is TGTGCCAGCACGATCGCTGGGGGGTTGGATGGCTACACCTTC. This gives the protein CASTIAGGLDGYTF. This chain uses TRBV21-1 with TRBJ1-2. TRBV21-1 is listed as a pseudogene. The CDR3 is made up of 14 amino acids.

This clone was counted only a few times. The rearrangement links TRBV19 to TRBJ1-4, with 8 bases identical to TRBD1. Germline V lookup: CDR1 LNHDA, CDR2 SQIVND (reference sequence). The CDR3 covers 15 residues. V lost 6 bases, J lost 2 bases, and 5 bases stayed unmatched. CDR3 nucleotides: TGTGCCAGTAGGCCTAGACAGGGGACTAATGAAAAACTGTTTTTT. It encodes CASRPRQGTNEKLFF.

The chain is built from TRBV19 and TRBJ2-1; 10 nucleotides line up with TRBD1. The J segment lost 1 base and the V segment lost 9 bases, leaving 9 bases of the junction unmatched. The germline V gene has CDR1 LNHDA and CDR2 SQIVND (reference sequence). This CDR3 spans 16 amino acids. The CDR3 coding sequence is TGTGCCAGCCAGGGACAGGGGTGGGATTCCTACAATGAGCAGTTCTTC. Translation gives CASQGQGWDSYNEQFF.

V is TRBV2 and J is TRBJ2-3, with TRBD2 matching 8 bases. CDR1 and CDR2 (germline): SNHLY, FYNNEI. Trimming at V came to 7 bases and at J to 4 bases, leaving 16 bases not matched to a gene. CDR3 size: 17 residues. CDR3 protein: CASTTLGTRREADTQYF. CDR3 in DNA: TGTGCCAGCACCACCCTCGGGACTAGGAGGGAGGCAGATACGCAGTATTTT.

This chain connects TRBV7-6 to TRBJ2-5; 8 bases map to TRBD1. With V trimmed by 4 bases and J by 5 bases, 3 bases remained unmatched. This CDR3 contains 13 residues. CDR1 SGHVS and CDR2 FNYEAQ come from the germline V gene. CDR3 in amino acids: CASSSDREETQYF. For the CDR3, the DNA is TGTGCCAGCAGCTCGGACAGGGAGGAGACCCAGTACTTC.

This clone has more than one count but fewer than ten. The chain combines TRBV2 with TRBJ1-2; 10 positions agree with TRBD1. The CDR3 totals 13 residues. The germline V gene encodes CDR1 SNHLY and CDR2 FYNNEI. The trim removed 7 bases at V and 5 bases at J, leaving 4 bases unmatched. As DNA, the CDR3 is TGTGCCAGCACCGGACAGGGGGGTTATGGCTACACCTTC. Translating it yields CASTGQGGYGYTF.

This clone was found a few times. The J gene is TRBJ2-7, the V gene TRBV19, with 13 bases aligning to TRBD2. The CDR3 contains 16 residues. J was trimmed by 0 bases and V by 3 bases; bases with no gene match: 2. In germline, CDR1 is LNHDA, CDR2 SQIVND (reference sequence). The CDR3: CASSMTSGRSSYEQYF. The CDR3 DNA sequence: TGTGCCAGTAGTATGACTAGCGGGAGGAGCTCCTACGAGCAGTACTTC.

The rearrangement links TRBV9 to TRBJ2-3; TRBD2 aligns across 9 bases. J lost 9 bases, V lost 4 bases, and 15 bases had no gene match. The CDR3 length is 16 residues. The germline V gene has CDR1 SGDLS and CDR2 YYNGEE. For the CDR3, the DNA is TGTGCCAGCAGCCCGGAGACAGGCGGGGGGGCTCTCACGCAGTATTTT. It specifies CASSPETGGGALTQYF.

This clone was counted between two and nine times. The rearrangement uses TRBV9 and TRBJ2-3, with 13 positions matching TRBD2. V gave up 4 bases and J gave up 3 bases; unmatched junction bases: 2. From germline, CDR1 is SGDLS and CDR2 YYNGEE. The CDR3 extends over 15 amino acids. In nucleotides, the CDR3 is TGTGCCAGCAGCACTAGCGGGGGGGAGACAGATACGCAGTATTTT. Amino acids: CASSTSGGETDTQYF.

V gene TRBV5-1 combines with J gene TRBJ2-3; D is possibly TRBD2 (5 bases). CDR3 length equals 19 residues. The V end was cut by 3 bases, the J end by 0 bases, with 23 bases between. Germline values: CDR1 SGHRS, CDR2 YFSETQ. CDR3 sequence (DNA): TGCGCCAGCAGCTCGGTTCGGCTTAGAGGACTGATCAGCACAGATACGCAGTATTTT. It yields the protein CASSSVRLRGLISTDTQYF. Filled out from reference TRBV5-1 and TRBJ2-3, the complete variable domain reads KAGVTQTPRYLIKTRGQQVTLSCSPISGHRSVSWYQQTPGQGLQFLFEYFSETQRNKGNFPGRFSGRQFSNSRSEMNVSTLELGDSALYLCASSSVRLRGLISTDTQYFGPGTRLTVL.

This chain links TRBV19 with TRBJ2-1, with TRBD1 matching over 8 bases. With 8 bases clipped from V and 6 bases from J, the junction kept 0 bases outside the gene matches. The CDR3 has 11 amino acids. Germline V lookup: CDR1 LNHDA, CDR2 SQIVND (reference sequence). The CDR3 nucleotides are TGTGCCAGTGACAGGGGCAATGAGCAGTTCTTC. Translation gives CASDRGNEQFF.

V is TRBV5-8 and J is TRBJ1-2; D call uncertain. Germline V gene lookup returns CDR1 SGHTS and CDR2 YDEGEE. V lost 4 bases and J 7 bases, leaving 17 bases between the germline ends. CDR3 length: 14 amino acids. The CDR3 DNA follows: TGTGCCAGCAGCCTGGGGTACCAGACGGGTGGCTACACCTTC. Protein product: CASSLGYQTGGYTF.

This clone showed up just once. CDR3 DNA: TGTGCCAGCAGCCAGGACATGTCTGGAAACACCATATATTTT. It yields the protein CASSQDMSGNTIYF. The J gene is TRBJ1-3, the V gene TRBV5-4; weak D call: TRBD1 (5 bases). The CDR3 contains 14 residues. Trimming removed 4 bases from V and 1 base from J, with 9 bases in between. The germline V gene encodes CDR1 SGHNT and CDR2 YYREEE (reference sequence).

This sequence joins TRBV9 and TRBJ2-7; 10 bases fit TRBD1. V lost 3 bases and J lost 6; bases outside the gene matches: 0. The CDR3 loop spans 12 amino acids. In germline, CDR1 is SGDLS, CDR2 YYNGEE. CDR3 amino acids: CASSGQGAEQYF. CDR3 bases: TGTGCCAGCAGCGGACAGGGGGCCGAGCAGTACTTC.

This clone was seen more than once but under ten times. This chain links TRBV4-1 with TRBJ2-7; 9 positions agree with TRBD1. The germline CDR1 and CDR2 sequences are MGHRA and YSYEKL. CDR3 size: 16 residues. V was pared by 0 bases and J by 5 bases, with 8 bases of the junction left unmatched. This chain's CDR3 is CASSQDTGTGSHEQYF. CDR3 DNA sequence: TGCGCCAGCAGCCAAGATACCGGGACAGGGTCCCACGAGCAGTACTTC.